Detailed here is one T cell receptor (beta chain). Assay used: immunoSEQ multiplex PCR; TCRdb lists only in-frame clones, some missing. The sample carries tens of thousands of clones, 85% to 95% recorded once. The CDR3 sequence is 12 residues long. Trimming left V 0 bases short and J 10 bases short, with 9 bases between. The V gene's germline CDR1 is SGHNT and CDR2 YENEEA. The entry originates in a study of technical replicates of blood from a few donors. Specimen: T cells isolated from PBMCs. The receptor was derived from a human donor in good health. The rearrangement joins TRBV11-3 to TRBJ1-1, with D possibly being TRBD1 (5 bases). The CDR3 is CASSLDTTAAFF. The CDR3 DNA reads TGTGCCAGCAGCTTAGATACGACAGCAGCTTTCTTT. The complete variable domain, with remaining parts taken from reference TRBV11-3 and TRBJ1-1, reads EAGVVQSPRYKIIEKKQPVAFWCNPISGHNTLYWYLQNLGQGPELLIRYENEEAVDDSQLPKDRFSAERLKGVDSTLKIQPAELGDSAVYLCASSLDTTAAFFGQGTRLTVV.